A selection of T cell receptor beta chains follows, all from one sample in a study of shared clonotypes between healthy human individuals. The repertoire was sequenced with immunoSEQ multiplex PCR; TCRdb's copy has only in-frame clones and lacks some. The repertoire holds a few million clones, about 94% seen once, with about 0.13% in the top ten. The sample taken for sequencing was naive CD4+ T cells sorted from blood. These receptors originate from a man between 18 and 35 years old in good health. CDR3s include the opening cysteine and the closing phenylalanine or tryptophan. The D gene is left open where the match is weak.

J	D	V	DNA	CDR3
TRBJ2-7	.	TRBV2	TGTGCCAGCAGGGATGACAGCTACGAGCAGTACTTC	CASRDDSYEQYF
TRBJ2-2	.	TRBV2	TGTGCCAGCAGTGAAGGGACTCTGAACACCGGGGAGCTGTTTTTT	CASSEGTLNTGELFF
TRBJ2-7	TRBD1	TRBV19	TGTGCCAGTAGTGGCCGACAGGGGGCGAATTCCCACGAGCAGTACTTC	CASSGRQGANSHEQYF
TRBJ2-7	.	TRBV20-1	TGCAGTGCTACCCACAGGACCGAGCAGTACTTC	CSATHRTEQYF
TRBJ2-3	TRBD2	TRBV18	TGTGCCAGCTCACCTGTCGGACTAGCGGGAGGCACAGATACGCAGTATTTT	CASSPVGLAGGTDTQYF
TRBJ2-2	.	TRBV5-1	TGCGCCAGCAGCTTGTTTCGGGGTCAGAACACCGGGGAGCTGTTTTTT	CASSLFRGQNTGELFF
TRBJ1-6	TRBD1	TRBV6-6	TGTGCCAGCAGCGACAGGGCTGCTAATTCACCCCTCCACTTT	CASSDRAANSPLHF
TRBJ2-4	.	TRBV28	TGTGCCAGCAGCCTAAATGGACTAGCCAAAAACATTCAGTACTTC	CASSLNGLAKNIQYF
TRBJ1-6	.	TRBV18	TGTGCCAGCTCACCATCCGGGAAGGATTCACCCCTCCACTTT	CASSPSGKDSPLHF
TRBJ1-3	TRBD1	TRBV7-9	TGTGCCAGCAGCCAGGGGGTGAACTCTGGAAACACCATATATTTT	CASSQGVNSGNTIYF
TRBJ2-1	.	TRBV5-4	TGTGCCAGCAGCTTAGAACCGGGACCTAACAATGAGCAGTTCTTC	CASSLEPGPNNEQFF